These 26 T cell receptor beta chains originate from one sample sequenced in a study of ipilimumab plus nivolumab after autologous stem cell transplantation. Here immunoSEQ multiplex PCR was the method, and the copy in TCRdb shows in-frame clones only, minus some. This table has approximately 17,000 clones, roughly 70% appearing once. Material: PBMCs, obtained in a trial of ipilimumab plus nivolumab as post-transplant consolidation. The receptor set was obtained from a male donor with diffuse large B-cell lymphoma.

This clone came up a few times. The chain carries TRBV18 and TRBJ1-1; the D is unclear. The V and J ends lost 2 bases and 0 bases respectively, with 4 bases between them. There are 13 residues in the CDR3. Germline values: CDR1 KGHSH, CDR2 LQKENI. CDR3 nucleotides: TGTGCCAGCTCACCAGGGCTGAACACTGAAGCTTTCTTT. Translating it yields CASSPGLNTEAFF.

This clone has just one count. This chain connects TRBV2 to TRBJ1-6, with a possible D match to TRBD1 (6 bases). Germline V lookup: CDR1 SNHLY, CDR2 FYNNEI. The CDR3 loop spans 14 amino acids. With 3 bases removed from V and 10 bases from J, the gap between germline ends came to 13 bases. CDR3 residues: CASSEEGDLSPLHF. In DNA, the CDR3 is TGTGCCAGCAGTGAGGAGGGGGACTTGTCACCCCTCCACTTT. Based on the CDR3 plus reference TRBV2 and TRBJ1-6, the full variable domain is EPEVTQTPSHQVTQMGQEVILRCVPISNHLYFYWYRQILGQKVEFLVSFYNNEISEKSEIFDDQFSVERPDGSNFTLKIRSTKLEDSAMYFCASSEEGDLSPLHFGNGTRLTVT.

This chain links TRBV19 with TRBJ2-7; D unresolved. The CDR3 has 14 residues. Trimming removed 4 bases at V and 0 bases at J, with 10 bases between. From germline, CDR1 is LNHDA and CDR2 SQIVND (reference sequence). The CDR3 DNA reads TGTGCCAGTAGTACCAGAGTTCCCTCCTACGAGCAGTACTTC. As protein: CASSTRVPSYEQYF. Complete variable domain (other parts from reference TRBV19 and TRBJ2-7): DGGITQSPKYLFRKEGQNVTLSCEQNLNHDAMYWYRQDPGQGLRLIYYSQIVNDFQKGDIAEGYSVSREKKESFPLTVTSAQKNPTAFYLCASSTRVPSYEQYFGPGTRLTVT.

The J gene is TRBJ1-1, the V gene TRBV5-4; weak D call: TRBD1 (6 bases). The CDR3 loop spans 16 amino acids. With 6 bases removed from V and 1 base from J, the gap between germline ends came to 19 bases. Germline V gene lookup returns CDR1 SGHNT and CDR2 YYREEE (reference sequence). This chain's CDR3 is CASTPGGGLRNTEAFF. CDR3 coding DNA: TGTGCCAGCACCCCCGGGGGGGGCTTAAGGAACACTGAAGCTTTCTTT.

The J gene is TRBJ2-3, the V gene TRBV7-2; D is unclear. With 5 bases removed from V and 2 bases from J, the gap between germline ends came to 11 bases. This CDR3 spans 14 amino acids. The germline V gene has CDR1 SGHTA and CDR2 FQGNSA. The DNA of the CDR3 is TGTGCCAGCAGCCCGACTCCGTACACAGATACGCAGTATTTT. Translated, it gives CASSPTPYTDTQYF. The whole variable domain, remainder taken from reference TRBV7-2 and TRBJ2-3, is GAGVSQSPSNKVTEKGKDVELRCDPISGHTALYWYRQSLGQGLEFLIYFQGNSAPDKSGLPSDRFSAERTGGSVSTLTIQRTQQEDSAVYLCASSPTPYTDTQYFGPGTRLTVL.

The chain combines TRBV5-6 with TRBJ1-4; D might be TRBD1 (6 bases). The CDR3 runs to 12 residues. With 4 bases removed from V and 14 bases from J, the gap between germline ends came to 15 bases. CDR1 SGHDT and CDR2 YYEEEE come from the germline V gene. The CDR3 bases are TGTGCCAGCAGCAGGGACAACTTAGACCTGTTTTTT. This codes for CASSRDNLDLFF.

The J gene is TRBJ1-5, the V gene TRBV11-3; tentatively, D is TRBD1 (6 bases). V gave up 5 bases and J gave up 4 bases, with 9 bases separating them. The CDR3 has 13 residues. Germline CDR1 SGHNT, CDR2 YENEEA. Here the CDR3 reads CASSVGTNQPQHF. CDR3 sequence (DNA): TGTGCCAGCAGCGTGGGGACAAATCAGCCCCAGCATTTT. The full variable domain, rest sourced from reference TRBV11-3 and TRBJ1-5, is EAGVVQSPRYKIIEKKQPVAFWCNPISGHNTLYWYLQNLGQGPELLIRYENEEAVDDSQLPKDRFSAERLKGVDSTLKIQPAELGDSAVYLCASSVGTNQPQHFGDGTRLSIL.

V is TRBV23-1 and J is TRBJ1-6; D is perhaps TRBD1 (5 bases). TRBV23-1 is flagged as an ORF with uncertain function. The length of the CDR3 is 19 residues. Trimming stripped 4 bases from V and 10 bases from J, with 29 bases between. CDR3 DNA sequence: TGCGCCAGCAGTCTCCCTAATCGGCCTCTCCGGGGCCCTTTGTCACCCCTCCACTTT. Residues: CASSLPNRPLRGPLSPLHF.

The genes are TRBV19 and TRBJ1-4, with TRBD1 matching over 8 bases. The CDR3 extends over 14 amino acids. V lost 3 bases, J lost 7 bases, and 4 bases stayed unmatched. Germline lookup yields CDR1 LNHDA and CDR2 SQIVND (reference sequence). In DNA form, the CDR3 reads TGTGCCAGTAGTATTCAGGGGGCGGTTGAAAAACTGTTTTTT. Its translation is CASSIQGAVEKLFF.

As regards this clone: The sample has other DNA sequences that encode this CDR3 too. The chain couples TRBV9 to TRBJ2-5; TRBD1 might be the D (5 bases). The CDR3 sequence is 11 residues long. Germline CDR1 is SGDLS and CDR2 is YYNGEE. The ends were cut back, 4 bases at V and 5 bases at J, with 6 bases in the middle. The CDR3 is CASSRGETQYF. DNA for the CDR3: TGTGCCAGCAGCAGGGGCGAGACCCAGTACTTC.

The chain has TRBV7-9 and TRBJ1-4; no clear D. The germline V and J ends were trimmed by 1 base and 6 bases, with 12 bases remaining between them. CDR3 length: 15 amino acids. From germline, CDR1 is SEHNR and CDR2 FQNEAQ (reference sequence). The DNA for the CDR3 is TGTGCCAGCAGCTTAGAGAGAACTAGCCATGAAAAACTGTTTTTT. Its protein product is CASSLERTSHEKLFF.

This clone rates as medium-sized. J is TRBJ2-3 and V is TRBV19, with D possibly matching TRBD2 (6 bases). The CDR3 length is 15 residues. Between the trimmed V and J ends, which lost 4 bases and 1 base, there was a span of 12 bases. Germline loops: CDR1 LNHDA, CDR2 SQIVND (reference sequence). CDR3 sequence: CASSRAGWGTDTQYF. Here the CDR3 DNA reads TGTGCCAGTAGTAGGGCGGGATGGGGCACAGATACGCAGTATTTT. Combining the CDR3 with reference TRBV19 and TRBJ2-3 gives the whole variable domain DGGITQSPKYLFRKEGQNVTLSCEQNLNHDAMYWYRQDPGQGLRLIYYSQIVNDFQKGDIAEGYSVSREKKESFPLTVTSAQKNPTAFYLCASSRAGWGTDTQYFGPGTRLTVL.

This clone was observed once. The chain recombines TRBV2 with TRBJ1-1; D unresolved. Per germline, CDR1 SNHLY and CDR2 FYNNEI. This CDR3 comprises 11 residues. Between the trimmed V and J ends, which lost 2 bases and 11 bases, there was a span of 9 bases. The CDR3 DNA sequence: TGTGCCAGCAGTGAACAACTCGGCGCTTTCTTT. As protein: CASSEQLGAFF.

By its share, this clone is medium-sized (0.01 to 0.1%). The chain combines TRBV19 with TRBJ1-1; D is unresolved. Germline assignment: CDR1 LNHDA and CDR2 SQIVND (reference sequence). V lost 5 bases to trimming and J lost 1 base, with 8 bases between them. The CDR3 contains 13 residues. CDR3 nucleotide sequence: TGTGCCAGTAGTTTTGCGAGGAACACTGAAGCTTTCTTT. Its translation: CASSFARNTEAFF.

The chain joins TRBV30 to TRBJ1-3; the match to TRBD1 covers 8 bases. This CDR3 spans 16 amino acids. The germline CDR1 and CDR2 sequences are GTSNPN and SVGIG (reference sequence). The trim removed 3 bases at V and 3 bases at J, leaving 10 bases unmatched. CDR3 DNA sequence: TGTGCCTGGAGAACAGGGGGGCTTTCTTTTGGAAACACCATATATTTT. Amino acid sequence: CAWRTGGLSFGNTIYF.

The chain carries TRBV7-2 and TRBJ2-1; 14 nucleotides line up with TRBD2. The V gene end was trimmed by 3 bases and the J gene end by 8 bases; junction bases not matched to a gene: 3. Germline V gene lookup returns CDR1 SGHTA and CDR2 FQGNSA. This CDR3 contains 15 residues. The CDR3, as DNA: TGTGCCAGCAGCTTGACTAGCGGGGGGGCGTATGAGCAGTTCTTC. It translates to CASSLTSGGAYEQFF. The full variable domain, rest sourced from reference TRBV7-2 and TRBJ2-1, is GAGVSQSPSNKVTEKGKDVELRCDPISGHTALYWYRQSLGQGLEFLIYFQGNSAPDKSGLPSDRFSAERTGGSVSTLTIQRTQQEDSAVYLCASSLTSGGAYEQFFGPGTRLTVL.

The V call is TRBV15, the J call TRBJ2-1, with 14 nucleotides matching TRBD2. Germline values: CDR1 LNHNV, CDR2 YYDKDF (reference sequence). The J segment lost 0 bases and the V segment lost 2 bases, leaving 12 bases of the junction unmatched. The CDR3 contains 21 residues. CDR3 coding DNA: TGTGCCACCAGCAGAATACGACTGGGACTAGCGGGAGCCCCCTCCTACAATGAGCAGTTCTTC. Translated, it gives CATSRIRLGLAGAPSYNEQFF.

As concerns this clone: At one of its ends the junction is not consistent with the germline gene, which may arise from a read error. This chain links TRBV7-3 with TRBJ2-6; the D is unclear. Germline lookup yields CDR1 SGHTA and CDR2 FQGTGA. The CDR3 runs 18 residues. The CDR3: CASSARLDLTKSGQRPDF. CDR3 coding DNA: TGTGCCAGCAGCGCGCGTCTAGACCTTACAAAGTCGGGCCAACGTCCTGACTTC.

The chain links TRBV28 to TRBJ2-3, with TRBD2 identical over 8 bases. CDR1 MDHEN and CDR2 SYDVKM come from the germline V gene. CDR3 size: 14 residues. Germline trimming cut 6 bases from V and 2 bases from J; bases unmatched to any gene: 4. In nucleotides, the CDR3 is TGTGCCAGCAGCCTCGGGGGGGACACAGATACGCAGTATTTT. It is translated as CASSLGGDTDTQYF.

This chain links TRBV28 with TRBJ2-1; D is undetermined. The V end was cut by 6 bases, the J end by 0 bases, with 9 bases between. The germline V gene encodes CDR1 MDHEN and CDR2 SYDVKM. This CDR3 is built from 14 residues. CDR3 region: CASRAISSYNEQFF. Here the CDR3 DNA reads TGTGCCAGCAGGGCTATTAGCTCCTACAATGAGCAGTTCTTC.

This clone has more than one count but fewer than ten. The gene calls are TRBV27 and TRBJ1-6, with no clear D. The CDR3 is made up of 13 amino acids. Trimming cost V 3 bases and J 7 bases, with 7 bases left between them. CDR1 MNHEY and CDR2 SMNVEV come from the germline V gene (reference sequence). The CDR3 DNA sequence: TGTGCCAGCAGTTTCGGAGGAAATTCACCCCTCCACTTT. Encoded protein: CASSFGGNSPLHF.

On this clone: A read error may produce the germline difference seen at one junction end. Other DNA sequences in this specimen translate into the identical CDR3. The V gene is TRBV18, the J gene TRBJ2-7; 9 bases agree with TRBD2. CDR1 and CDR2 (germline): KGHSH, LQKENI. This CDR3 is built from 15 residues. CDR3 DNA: TGTGCCAGCTCTCCACCTAGCGGGAAGGGCAGAGAGCAGTACTTC. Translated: CASSPPSGKGREQYF.

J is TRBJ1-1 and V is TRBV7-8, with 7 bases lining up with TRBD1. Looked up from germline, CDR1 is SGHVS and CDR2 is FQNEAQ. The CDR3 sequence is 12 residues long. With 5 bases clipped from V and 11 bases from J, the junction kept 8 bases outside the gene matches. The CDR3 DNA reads TGTGCCAGCAGCACGGGAGGACAGGTGGCTTTCTTT. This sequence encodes CASSTGGQVAFF.

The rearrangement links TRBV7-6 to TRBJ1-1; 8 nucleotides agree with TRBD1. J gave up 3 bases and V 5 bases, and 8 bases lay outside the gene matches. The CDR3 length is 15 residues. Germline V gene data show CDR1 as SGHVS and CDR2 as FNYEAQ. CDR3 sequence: CASSPRQGADTEAFF. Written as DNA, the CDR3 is TGTGCCAGCAGCCCCCGCCAGGGGGCAGACACTGAAGCTTTCTTT.

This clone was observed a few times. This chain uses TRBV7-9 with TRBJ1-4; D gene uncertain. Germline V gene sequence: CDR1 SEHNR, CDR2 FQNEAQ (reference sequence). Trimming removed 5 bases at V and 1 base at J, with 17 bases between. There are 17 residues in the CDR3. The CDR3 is CASSPIPQAGTNEKLFF. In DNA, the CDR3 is TGTGCCAGCAGCCCCATACCCCAAGCCGGAACTAATGAAAAACTGTTTTTT.

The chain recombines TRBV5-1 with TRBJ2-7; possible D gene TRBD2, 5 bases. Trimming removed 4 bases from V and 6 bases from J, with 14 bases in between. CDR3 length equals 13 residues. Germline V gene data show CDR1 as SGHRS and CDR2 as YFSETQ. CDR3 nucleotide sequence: TGCGCCAGCAGCCCGGGCGGGCTCCTCGAGCAGTACTTC. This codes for CASSPGGLLEQYF.